Below are 4 T cell receptor beta chains sequenced from a single sample in a study of T cell responses to AZD1222 COVID-19 vaccine. TCRdb's copy holds only in-frame clones and misses some; the assay was immunoSEQ multiplex PCR. The table records approximately 81,000 clones, around 82% of them present only once. The source material was peripheral blood, sampled 28 days after the second AZD1222 dose. These receptors all come from an adult who received the AZD1222 COVID-19 vaccine.

The V call is TRBV18, the J call TRBJ2-3; TRBD1 agrees at 12 bases. The CDR3 extends over 16 amino acids. V trimming: 1 base; J trimming: 5 bases; junction bases outside the gene matches: 4. Germline values: CDR1 KGHSH, CDR2 LQKENI. In DNA, the CDR3 is TGTGCCAGCTCACCACGGGGGACAGGGGGCATAGATACGCAGTATTTT. This gives the protein CASSPRGTGGIDTQYF.

The chain recombines TRBV4-1 with TRBJ2-1; D is uncertain. The CDR3 sequence is 15 residues long. The V end was cut by 1 base, the J end by 5 bases, with 12 bases between. Germline CDR1 MGHRA, CDR2 YSYEKL. CDR3 DNA sequence: TGCGCCAGCAGCCAAGTTCCTCGCCACGACAATGAGCAGTTCTTC. This codes for CASSQVPRHDNEQFF.

V usage is TRBV5-1 and J usage is TRBJ1-5; 7 bases map to TRBD1. V lost 4 bases and J lost 1; bases outside the gene matches: 5. The CDR3 is 15 residues long. CDR1 SGHRS and CDR2 YFSETQ come from the germline V gene. CDR3 residues: CASSPGTESNQPQHF. The CDR3 coding sequence is TGCGCCAGCAGCCCAGGGACAGAGAGCAATCAGCCCCAGCATTTT.

J is TRBJ1-1 and V is TRBV4-1; 10 bases map to TRBD1. The CDR3 is 17 residues long. Germline lookup yields CDR1 MGHRA and CDR2 YSYEKL. Trimming at V came to 2 bases and at J to 5 bases, leaving 11 bases not matched to a gene. CDR3 sequence (DNA): TGCGCCAGCAGCCAAATGTATAGGGGACAGGGGTGGACTGAAGCTTTCTTT. The encoded protein is CASSQMYRGQGWTEAFF.